This T cell receptor beta chain is drawn from a study of shared clonotypes between healthy human individuals. Template for every sorted-subset replicate PCR totaled 200 to 250 ng DNA, 25,000 to 35,000 T cell genomes. Data came from immunoSEQ multiplex PCR; TCRdb stores just in-frame clones and leaves some out. The profile shows hundreds of thousands of clones, under 80% of them singletons. The ends lost 2 bases at V and 2 bases at J; junction bases unmatched: 5. From germline, CDR1 is SGHRS and CDR2 YFSETQ. The CDR3 loop spans 16 amino acids. The V gene is TRBV5-1, the J gene TRBJ2-1; TRBD1 aligns across 9 bases. Sample: memory CD4+ T cells sorted from blood. Subset defined: CD45RA-negative fraction. The TCR originated in a woman aged 25 to 39 in good health. The CDR3 here is CASSLQGANTYNEQFF. In DNA form, the CDR3 reads TGCGCCAGCAGCTTACAGGGGGCGAACACCTACAATGAGCAGTTCTTC.